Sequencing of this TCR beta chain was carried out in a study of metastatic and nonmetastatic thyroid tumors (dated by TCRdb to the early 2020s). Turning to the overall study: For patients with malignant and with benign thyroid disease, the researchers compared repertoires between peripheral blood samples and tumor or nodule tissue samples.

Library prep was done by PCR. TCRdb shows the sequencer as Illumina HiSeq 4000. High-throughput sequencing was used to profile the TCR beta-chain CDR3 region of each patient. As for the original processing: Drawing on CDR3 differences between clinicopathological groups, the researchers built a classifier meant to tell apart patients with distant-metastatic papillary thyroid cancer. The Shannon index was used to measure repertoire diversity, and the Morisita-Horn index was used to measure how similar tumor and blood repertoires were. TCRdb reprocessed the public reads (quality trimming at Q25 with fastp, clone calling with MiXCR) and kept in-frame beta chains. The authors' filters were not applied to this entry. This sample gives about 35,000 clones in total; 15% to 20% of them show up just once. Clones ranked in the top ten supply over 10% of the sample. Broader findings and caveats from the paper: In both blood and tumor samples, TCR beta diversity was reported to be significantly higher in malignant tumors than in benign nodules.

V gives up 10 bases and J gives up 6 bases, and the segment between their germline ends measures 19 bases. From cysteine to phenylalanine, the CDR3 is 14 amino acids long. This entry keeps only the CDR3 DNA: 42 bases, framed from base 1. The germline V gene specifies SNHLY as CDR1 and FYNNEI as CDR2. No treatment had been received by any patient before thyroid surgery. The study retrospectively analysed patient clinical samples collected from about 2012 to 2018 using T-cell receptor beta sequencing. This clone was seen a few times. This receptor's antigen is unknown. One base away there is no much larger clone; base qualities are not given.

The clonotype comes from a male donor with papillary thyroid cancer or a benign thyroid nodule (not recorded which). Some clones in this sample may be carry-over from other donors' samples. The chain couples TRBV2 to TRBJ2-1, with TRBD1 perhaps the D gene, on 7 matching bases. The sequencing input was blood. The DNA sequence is TGTGCCACCGGGGGTACAGGGGTTGCCAATGAGCAGTTCTTC. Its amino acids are CATGGTGVANEQFF.